This T cell receptor beta chain was identified in a study of tumor-infiltrating lymphocytes in primary liver carcinoma. A constant-region primer served to make TCR beta cDNA from about 530 ng total RNA. Three-round nested multiplex PCR performed with slightly modified ARM-PCR produced the TCR beta libraries. Forward primers for TRBV1-TRBV30 and a C-beta reverse primer served the first two PCR rounds, at roughly 10 cycles each. TCRdb analysed the multiplex PCR reads with MiXCR anew, one entry per CDR3 protein. The sample has 40,000 to 60,000 distinct CDR3 sequences; 55% to 75% are singletons. The approximately 17-32 mg bulk tissue piece was not sorted before simultaneous RNA and DNA extraction. This clonotype appeared once. A clone one base away is much larger, so this may be a read error. The ends lost 7 bases at V and 13 bases at J; junction bases unmatched: 12. The CDR3 is 14 residues long. Germline lookup yields CDR1 MNHNS and CDR2 SASEGT.

This receptor was identified in a man aged 35 to 55 with primary liver carcinoma and hepatitis B virus infection. This chain connects TRBV6-1 to TRBJ2-2; 10 bases agree with TRBD1. Sequences were obtained from liver tumor tissue from sampling region 5. The subset here: tumor region T5, tumor centre. The CDR3 nucleotides are TGTGCCAGCACCCGACAGGGGGCAACGGAGGGGCTGTTTTTT. It is translated as CASTRQGATEGLFF.